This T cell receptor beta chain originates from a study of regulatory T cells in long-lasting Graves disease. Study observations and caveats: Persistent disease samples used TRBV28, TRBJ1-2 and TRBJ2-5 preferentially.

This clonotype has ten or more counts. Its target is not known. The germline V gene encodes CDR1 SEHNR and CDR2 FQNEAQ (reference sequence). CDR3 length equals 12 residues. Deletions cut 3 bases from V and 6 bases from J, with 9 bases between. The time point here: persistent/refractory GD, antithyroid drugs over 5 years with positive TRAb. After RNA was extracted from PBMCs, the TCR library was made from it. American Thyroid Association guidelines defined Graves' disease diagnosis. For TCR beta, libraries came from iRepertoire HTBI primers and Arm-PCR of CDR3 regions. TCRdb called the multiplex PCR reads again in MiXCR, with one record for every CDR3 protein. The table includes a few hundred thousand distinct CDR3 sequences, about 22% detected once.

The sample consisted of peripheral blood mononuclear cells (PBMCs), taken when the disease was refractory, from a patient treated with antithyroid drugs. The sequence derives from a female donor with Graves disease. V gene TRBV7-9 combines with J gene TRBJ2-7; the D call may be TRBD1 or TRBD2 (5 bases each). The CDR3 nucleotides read TGTGCCAGCAGCTTCCCCGGGACCGAGCAGTACTTC. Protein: CASSFPGTEQYF.